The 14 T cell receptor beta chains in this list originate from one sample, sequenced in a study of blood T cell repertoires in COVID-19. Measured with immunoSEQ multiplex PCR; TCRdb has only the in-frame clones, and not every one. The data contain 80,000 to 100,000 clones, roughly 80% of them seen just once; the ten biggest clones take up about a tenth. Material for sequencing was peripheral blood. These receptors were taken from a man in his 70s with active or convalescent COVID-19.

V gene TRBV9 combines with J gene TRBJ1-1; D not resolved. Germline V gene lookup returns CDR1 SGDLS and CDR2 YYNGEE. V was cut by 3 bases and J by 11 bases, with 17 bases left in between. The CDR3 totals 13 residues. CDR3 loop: CASSAPGRGSAFF. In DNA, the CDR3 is TGTGCCAGCAGCGCCCCGGGTCGAGGGTCGGCTTTCTTT.

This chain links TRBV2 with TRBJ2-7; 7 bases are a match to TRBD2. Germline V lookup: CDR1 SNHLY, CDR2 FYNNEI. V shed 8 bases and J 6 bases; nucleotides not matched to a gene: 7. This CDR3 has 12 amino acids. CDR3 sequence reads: CASPSGEGEQYF. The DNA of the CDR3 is TGTGCCAGCCCAAGCGGGGAGGGCGAGCAGTACTTC.

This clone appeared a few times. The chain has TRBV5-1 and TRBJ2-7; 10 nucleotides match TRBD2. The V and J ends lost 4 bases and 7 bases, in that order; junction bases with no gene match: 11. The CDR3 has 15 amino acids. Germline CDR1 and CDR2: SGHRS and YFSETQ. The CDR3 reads CASSPSGGNLREQYF. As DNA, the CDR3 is TGCGCCAGCAGCCCTAGCGGGGGTAACCTACGAGAGCAGTACTTC.

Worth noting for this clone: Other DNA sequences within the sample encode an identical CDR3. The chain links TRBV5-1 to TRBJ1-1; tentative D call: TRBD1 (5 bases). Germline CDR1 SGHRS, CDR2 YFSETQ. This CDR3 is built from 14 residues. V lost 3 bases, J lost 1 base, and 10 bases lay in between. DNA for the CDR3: TGCGCCAGCAGCTCCCAGGGTTCGAACACTGAAGCTTTCTTT. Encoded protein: CASSSQGSNTEAFF.

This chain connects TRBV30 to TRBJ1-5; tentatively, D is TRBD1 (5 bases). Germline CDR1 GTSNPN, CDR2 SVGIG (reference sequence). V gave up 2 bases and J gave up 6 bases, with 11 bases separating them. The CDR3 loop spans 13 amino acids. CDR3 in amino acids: CAWSSGSLQPQHF. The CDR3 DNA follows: TGTGCCTGGAGTTCAGGGTCCCTTCAGCCCCAGCATTTT.

CDR3 nucleotides: TGCGCCAGCAGCTTAACAGGGGAACCTACGAATTCACCCCTCCACTTT. Translated, it gives CASSLTGEPTNSPLHF. The rearrangement links TRBV5-1 to TRBJ1-6; TRBD1 matches at 7 bases. After removal of 2 bases from V and 7 bases from J, the junction contained 9 bases not matched to a gene. CDR1 SGHRS and CDR2 YFSETQ come from the germline V gene. The CDR3 sequence is 16 residues long.

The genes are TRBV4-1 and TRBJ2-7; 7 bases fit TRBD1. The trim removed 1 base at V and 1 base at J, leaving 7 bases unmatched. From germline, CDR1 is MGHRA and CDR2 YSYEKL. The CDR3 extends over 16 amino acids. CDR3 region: CASSQAHPGGSYEQYF. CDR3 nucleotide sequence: TGCGCCAGCAGCCAAGCCCACCCAGGGGGATCCTACGAGCAGTACTTC.

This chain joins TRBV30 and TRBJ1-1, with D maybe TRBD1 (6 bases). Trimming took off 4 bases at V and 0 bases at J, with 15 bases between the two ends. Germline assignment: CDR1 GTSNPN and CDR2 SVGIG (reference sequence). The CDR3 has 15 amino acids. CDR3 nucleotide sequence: TGTGCCTGGAAGGCACTACAGGGTATGAACACTGAAGCTTTCTTT. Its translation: CAWKALQGMNTEAFF.

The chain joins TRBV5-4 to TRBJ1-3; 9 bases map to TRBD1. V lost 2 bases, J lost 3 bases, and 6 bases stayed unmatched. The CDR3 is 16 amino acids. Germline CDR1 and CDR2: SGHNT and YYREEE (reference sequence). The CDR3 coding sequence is TGTGCCAGCAGCTTTCCCTCGACAGGGGGTGGAAACACCATATATTTT. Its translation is CASSFPSTGGGNTIYF. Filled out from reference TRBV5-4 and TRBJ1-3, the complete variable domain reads ETGVTQSPTHLIKTRGQQVTLRCSSQSGHNTVSWYQQALGQGPQFIFQYYREEENGRGNFPPRFSGLQFPNYSSELNVNALELDDSALYLCASSFPSTGGGNTIYFGEGSWLTVV.

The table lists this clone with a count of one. Written as DNA, the CDR3 is TGTGCCAGCAGCCATCCCCGGGACGGGAGCTCCTACAATGAGCAGTTCTTC. Protein sequence: CASSHPRDGSSYNEQFF. The chain recombines TRBV9 with TRBJ2-1, with D possibly being TRBD2 (6 bases). Trimming took off 4 bases at V and 0 bases at J, with 17 bases between the two ends. This CDR3 comprises 17 residues. In germline, CDR1 is SGDLS, CDR2 YYNGEE.

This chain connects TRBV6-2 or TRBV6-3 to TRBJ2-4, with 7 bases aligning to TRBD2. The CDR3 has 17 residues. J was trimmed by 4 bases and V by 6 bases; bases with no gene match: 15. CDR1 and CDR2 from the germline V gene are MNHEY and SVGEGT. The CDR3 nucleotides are TGTGCCAGCAGCCCAATTGGTCCCGGGAGGTCAAAAAACATTCAGTACTTC. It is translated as CASSPIGPGRSKNIQYF.

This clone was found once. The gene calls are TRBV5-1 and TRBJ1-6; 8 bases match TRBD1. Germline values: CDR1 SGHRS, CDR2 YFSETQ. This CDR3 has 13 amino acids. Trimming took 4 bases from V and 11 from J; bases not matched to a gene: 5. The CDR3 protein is CASSVGQGAPLHF. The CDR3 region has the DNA TGCGCCAGCAGCGTCGGACAGGGCGCACCCCTCCACTTT.

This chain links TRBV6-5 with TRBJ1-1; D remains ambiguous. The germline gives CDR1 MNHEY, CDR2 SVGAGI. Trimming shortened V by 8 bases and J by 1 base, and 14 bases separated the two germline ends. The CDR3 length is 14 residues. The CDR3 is CASRTELTNTEAFF. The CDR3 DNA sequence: TGTGCCAGCCGGACTGAGCTGACGAACACTGAAGCTTTCTTT.

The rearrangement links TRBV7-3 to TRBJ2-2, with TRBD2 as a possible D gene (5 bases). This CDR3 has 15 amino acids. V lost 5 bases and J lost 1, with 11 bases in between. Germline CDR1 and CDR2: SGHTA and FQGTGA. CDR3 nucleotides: TGTGCCAGCAGCCCCTCTCGGGGGAACACCGGGGAGCTGTTTTTT. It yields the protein CASSPSRGNTGELFF.